Each of the 29 T cell receptor beta chains below was sequenced from the same sample in a study of shared clonotypes between healthy human individuals. CD8 cells regarded as naive lacked CD45RO, were positively chosen for CCR7, and omitted terminally differentiated effector memory CD45RA+ cells. Sequencing used immunoSEQ multiplex PCR; TCRdb keeps in-frame clones, though not all of them. The repertoire consists of roughly 770,000 clones, with roughly 96% occurring once and the leading ten covering about 0.22%. Sequencing was performed on naive CD8+ T cells sorted from blood. These receptors all come from a man in his thirties or forties in good health.

The DNA for the CDR3 is TGTGCCAGCAGCTTAGACGGGACAGGGGGCTACGAGCAGTACTTC. It yields the protein CASSLDGTGGYEQYF. This chain connects TRBV7-2 to TRBJ2-7; 11 bases are shared with TRBD1. Germline values: CDR1 SGHTA, CDR2 FQGNSA. The CDR3 contains 15 residues. Trimming removed 1 base from V and 3 bases from J; junction bases left unmatched: 2.

The chain is built from TRBV7-2 and TRBJ2-1; no clear D gene. The CDR3 has 14 amino acids. Germline assignment: CDR1 SGHTA and CDR2 FQGNSA. V was trimmed by 1 base and J by 2 bases, leaving 6 bases between them. CDR3 amino acids: CASSLEITYNEQFF. In nucleotides, the CDR3 is TGTGCCAGCAGCTTAGAGATTACCTACAATGAGCAGTTCTTC. The full variable domain, with the rest looked up from reference TRBV7-2 and TRBJ2-1, is GAGVSQSPSNKVTEKGKDVELRCDPISGHTALYWYRQSLGQGLEFLIYFQGNSAPDKSGLPSDRFSAERTGGSVSTLTIQRTQQEDSAVYLCASSLEITYNEQFFGPGTRLTVL.

The chain couples TRBV6-5 to TRBJ2-2; 8 bases line up with TRBD1. J was trimmed by 8 bases and V by 0 bases; bases with no gene match: 8. The CDR3 runs to 16 residues. Per the germline V gene, CDR1 is MNHEY and CDR2 is SVGAGI. Written as DNA, the CDR3 is TGTGCCAGCAGTTACTCGGACAGGGCACAGTGGGGGGAGCTGTTTTTT. Its protein is CASSYSDRAQWGELFF.

The chain has TRBV27 and TRBJ2-3, with 11 bases identical to TRBD2. CDR1 is MNHEY and CDR2 is SMNVEV in the germline V gene (reference sequence). CDR3 length equals 15 residues. V dropped 8 bases and J dropped 2; count of bases not matched to a gene: 6. CDR3 region: CASSLAGGTTDTQYF. In DNA, the CDR3 is TGTGCCAGCTCTTTAGCGGGAGGGACCACAGATACGCAGTATTTT.

V is TRBV29-1 and J is TRBJ2-2; 10 nucleotides line up with TRBD1. Germline CDR1 and CDR2: SQVTM and ANQGSEA. CDR3 length: 15 amino acids. Trimming at V came to 7 bases and at J to 6 bases, leaving 11 bases not matched to a gene. The CDR3 bases are TGCAGCGCCGGACAGGGGGTTTCGAAGGCCGGGGAGCTGTTTTTT. Its translation is CSAGQGVSKAGELFF.

As concerns this clone: The same CDR3 can be traced to other DNA sequences in this sample. The chain recombines TRBV30 with TRBJ2-1; TRBD2 aligns across 9 bases. This CDR3 comprises 14 residues. V lost 0 bases, J lost 5 bases, and 2 bases stayed unmatched. Per the germline V gene, CDR1 is GTSNPN and CDR2 is SVGIG (reference sequence). CDR3 protein: CAWSVLAGHNEQFF. DNA for the CDR3: TGTGCCTGGAGTGTCCTAGCGGGGCACAATGAGCAGTTCTTC. Looking up the rest from reference TRBV30 and TRBJ2-1 gives the full variable domain: SQTIHQWPATLVQPVGSPLSLECTVEGTSNPNLYWYRQAAGRGLQLLFYSVGIGQISSEVPQNLSASRPQDRQFILSSKKLLLSDSGFYLCAWSVLAGHNEQFFGPGTRLTVL.

In its sample, this clone was seen once. The chain employs TRBV29-1 and TRBJ1-1, with D hard to call. The CDR3 consists of 12 residues. V was clipped by 4 bases and J by 3 bases, with 9 bases between them. CDR1 is SQVTM, CDR2 ANQGSEA, per germline. The DNA for the CDR3 is TGCAGCGTTGTCCGAATTGACACTGAAGCTTTCTTT. Translation: CSVVRIDTEAFF. Using reference TRBV29-1 and TRBJ1-1 for the parts outside the CDR3, the full variable domain is SAVISQKPSRDICQRGTSLTIQCQVDSQVTMMFWYRQQPGQSLTLIATANQGSEATYESGFVIDKFPISRPNLTFSTLTVSNMSPEDSSIYLCSVVRIDTEAFFGQGTRLTVV.

V and J are TRBV28 and TRBJ2-3; tentatively, D is TRBD2 (5 bases). The CDR3 runs 15 residues. Looked up from germline, CDR1 is MDHEN and CDR2 is SYDVKM. Trimming removed 5 bases at V and 0 bases at J, with 12 bases between. CDR3 sequence reads: CASSPMTTSTDTQYF. DNA of the CDR3: TGTGCCAGCAGTCCGATGACTACTAGCACAGATACGCAGTATTTT. Together with reference TRBV28 and TRBJ2-3, the CDR3 gives the full variable domain: DVKVTQSSRYLVKRTGEKVFLECVQDMDHENMFWYRQDPGLGLRLIYFSYDVKMKEKGDIPEGYSVSREKKERFSLILESASTNQTSMYLCASSPMTTSTDTQYFGPGTRLTVL.

This chain uses TRBV15 with TRBJ1-1; no clear D gene. This CDR3 region has 15 residues. In germline, CDR1 is LNHNV, CDR2 YYDKDF (reference sequence). Trimming cost V 0 bases and J 1 base, with 9 bases left between them. The CDR3: CATSRETGQNTEAFF. In DNA form, the CDR3 reads TGTGCCACCAGCAGAGAAACGGGCCAGAACACTGAAGCTTTCTTT.

J is TRBJ1-1 and V is TRBV5-6; D uncertain. Germline lookup yields CDR1 SGHDT and CDR2 YYEEEE. CDR3 size: 14 residues. V gave up 0 bases and J gave up 0 bases, with 6 bases separating them. The CDR3 nucleotides are TGTGCCAGCAGCTTGGCCGGGATGAACACTGAAGCTTTCTTT. Its translation: CASSLAGMNTEAFF.

V usage is TRBV7-9 and J usage is TRBJ1-2; possibly TRBD1 for D (6 bases). V lost 3 bases and J lost 5, with 16 bases in between. This CDR3 comprises 15 residues. Germline-derived CDR1 and CDR2 are SEHNR and FQNEAQ (reference sequence). The CDR3 reads CASSFGPGVEYGYTF. CDR3 sequence (DNA): TGTGCCAGCAGCTTCGGTCCAGGGGTTGAGTATGGCTACACCTTC.

The chain employs TRBV9 and TRBJ2-7; 8 bases match TRBD2. The CDR3 has 14 amino acids. Germline V CDR1 and CDR2: SGDLS, YYNGEE. The V gene end was trimmed by 6 bases and the J gene end by 0 bases; junction bases not matched to a gene: 5. CDR3 amino acids: CASTPGLGSYEQYF. The CDR3, as DNA: TGTGCCAGCACCCCGGGACTAGGCTCCTACGAGCAGTACTTC.

The V gene is TRBV11-2, the J gene TRBJ2-5; D may be TRBD1 (9 bases). CDR1 is SGHAT, CDR2 FQNNGV, per germline. This CDR3 comprises 18 residues. Deletions cut 1 base from V and 1 base from J, with 19 bases between. The CDR3 nucleotides read TGTGCCAGCAGCTTAGGGACAGGGGCTAGCGGGCCCCAAGAGACCCAGTACTTC. Translated: CASSLGTGASGPQETQYF.

The chain employs TRBV6-5 and TRBJ2-2; D is uncertain. Germline CDR1 and CDR2: MNHEY and SVGAGI. V was shortened by 2 bases and J by 4 bases, with 8 bases between the two germline ends. The CDR3 contains 14 residues. The CDR3 is CASSYNKATGELFF. DNA for the CDR3: TGTGCCAGCAGTTACAACAAGGCCACCGGGGAGCTGTTTTTT.

The chain joins TRBV27 to TRBJ2-1; D remains ambiguous. CDR1 is MNHEY and CDR2 is SMNVEV in the germline V gene (reference sequence). CDR3 length: 12 residues. V lost 6 bases and J lost 4, with 7 bases in between. CDR3 DNA: TGTGCCAGCAGGAATCTTTACAATGAGCAGTTCTTC. Protein product: CASRNLYNEQFF.

The CDR3 bases are TGTGCCAGCAGTTCCTTCATGAACACTGAAGCTTTCTTT. It is translated as CASSSFMNTEAFF. V gene TRBV27 combines with J gene TRBJ1-1; D ambiguous. This CDR3 spans 13 amino acids. Per germline, CDR1 MNHEY and CDR2 SMNVEV (reference sequence). Trimming cost V 4 bases and J 0 bases, with 6 bases left between them.

V gene TRBV7-7 combines with J gene TRBJ2-1; either TRBD1 or TRBD2 may fit D (5 bases each). The CDR3 has 14 amino acids. The germline V gene has CDR1 SSHAT and CDR2 FNYEAQ (reference sequence). V was pared by 1 base and J by 8 bases, with 12 bases between. The CDR3 spells CASSLDGGGDEQFF. CDR3 DNA sequence: TGTGCCAGCAGCTTAGATGGGGGTGGTGATGAGCAGTTCTTC.

This chain links TRBV9 with TRBJ1-5, with D possibly being TRBD1 (5 bases). CDR3 length equals 14 residues. V lost 0 bases to trimming and J lost 3 bases, with 7 bases between them. Looked up from germline, CDR1 is SGDLS and CDR2 is YYNGEE. This CDR3 is CASSVEGVNQPQHF. CDR3 DNA sequence: TGTGCCAGCAGCGTAGAAGGGGTCAATCAGCCCCAGCATTTT.

V and J are TRBV4-1 and TRBJ1-5; D uncertain. This CDR3 is 13 amino acids long. V was shortened by 2 bases and J by 6 bases, with 8 bases between the two germline ends. Looked up from germline, CDR1 is MGHRA and CDR2 is YSYEKL. CDR3 in amino acids: CASSQTIGQPQHF. The CDR3 nucleotides are TGCGCCAGCAGCCAAACAATCGGTCAGCCCCAGCATTTT.

V and J are TRBV2 and TRBJ1-1; 11 bases map to TRBD1. V lost 6 bases to trimming and J lost 3 bases; unmatched junction nucleotides: 6. The germline CDR1 and CDR2 sequences are SNHLY and FYNNEI. This CDR3 has 15 residues. The CDR3 DNA reads as TGTGCCAGCAGCAGTGGACAGGGGGCCGACACTGAAGCTTTCTTT. Amino acids: CASSSGQGADTEAFF.

CDR3 nucleotide sequence: TGTGCCAGTAGTATCGGGGATCTCGCCTACGAGCAGTACTTC. Amino acids: CASSIGDLAYEQYF. This chain links TRBV19 with TRBJ2-7; maybe TRBD2 (5 bases). CDR3 length: 14 residues. The V gene lost 3 bases and the J gene lost 2 bases, with 11 bases spanning the gap. Germline CDR1 is LNHDA and CDR2 is SQIVND (reference sequence).

V and J are TRBV28 and TRBJ2-7; D possibly corresponds to TRBD1 (5 bases). The CDR3 contains 13 residues. The ends were cut back, 6 bases at V and 5 bases at J, with 14 bases in the middle. Germline V lookup: CDR1 MDHEN, CDR2 SYDVKM. The CDR3 loop reads CASSPQGFDEQYF. DNA for the CDR3: TGTGCCAGCAGCCCGCAGGGTTTTGACGAGCAGTACTTC.

The chain combines TRBV27 with TRBJ2-1, with 10 bases aligning to TRBD2. This CDR3 has 16 residues. Losses at the gene ends were 6 bases for V and 0 bases for J; bases not matched to a gene: 5. Looked up from germline, CDR1 is MNHEY and CDR2 is SMNVEV (reference sequence). In nucleotides, the CDR3 is TGTGCCAGCAGGGACCTAGCGGGAGTCTCCTACAATGAGCAGTTCTTC. It specifies CASRDLAGVSYNEQFF.

This chain joins TRBV7-9 and TRBJ2-5, with 9 positions matching TRBD1. V lost 10 bases to trimming and J lost 7 bases; unmatched junction nucleotides: 7. This CDR3 comprises 12 residues. Germline loops: CDR1 SEHNR, CDR2 FQNEAQ (reference sequence). CDR3 nucleotide sequence: TGTGCCACCCGGACAGGGGAAGTGACCCAGTACTTC. Translating gives CATRTGEVTQYF.

In regard to this clone: Other DNA variants within this sample encode the same CDR3. The chain employs TRBV6-1 and TRBJ2-7; D not resolved. With 2 bases removed from V and 0 bases from J, the gap between germline ends came to 5 bases. Germline loops: CDR1 MNHNS, CDR2 SASEGT. This CDR3 is 13 amino acids long. CDR3: CASSETASYEQYF. DNA for the CDR3: TGTGCCAGCAGTGAAACTGCCTCCTACGAGCAGTACTTC.

The chain uses TRBV10-3 and TRBJ2-1, with D possibly TRBD2 on 5 matching bases. Trimming stripped 9 bases from V and 5 bases from J, with 11 bases between. The CDR3 runs to 12 residues. The germline gives CDR1 ENHRY, CDR2 SYGVKD. For the CDR3, the DNA is TGTGCCATAACGAGCGGAGACAATGAGCAGTTCTTC. Its translation is CAITSGDNEQFF.

The chain recombines TRBV7-9 with TRBJ2-7, with D perhaps TRBD2 (6 bases). Germline assignment: CDR1 SEHNR and CDR2 FQNEAQ (reference sequence). The CDR3 consists of 15 residues. Trimming took off 5 bases at V and 3 bases at J, with 17 bases between the two ends. The CDR3 region has the DNA TGTGCCAGCAGCCCACAGGACTACAATATCTACGAGCAGTACTTC. Its protein is CASSPQDYNIYEQYF.

This chain joins TRBV29-1 and TRBJ2-7; no reliable D call. V was shortened by 2 bases and J by 2 bases, with 10 bases between the two germline ends. Germline CDR1 SQVTM, CDR2 ANQGSEA. The length of the CDR3 is 13 residues. The CDR3 DNA sequence: TGCAGCGTTGAAAGCACACGACCCTACGAGCAGTACTTC. Amino acid sequence: CSVESTRPYEQYF.

The chain is built from TRBV29-1 and TRBJ1-2; TRBD1 might be the D (6 bases). The CDR3 covers 14 residues. Germline CDR1 is SQVTM and CDR2 is ANQGSEA. Trimming took 1 base from V and 4 from J, leaving 13 bases between them. CDR3 in DNA: TGCAGCGTTGAAGGTCTCGGACAGTTCTATGGCTACACCTTC. Protein product: CSVEGLGQFYGYTF.